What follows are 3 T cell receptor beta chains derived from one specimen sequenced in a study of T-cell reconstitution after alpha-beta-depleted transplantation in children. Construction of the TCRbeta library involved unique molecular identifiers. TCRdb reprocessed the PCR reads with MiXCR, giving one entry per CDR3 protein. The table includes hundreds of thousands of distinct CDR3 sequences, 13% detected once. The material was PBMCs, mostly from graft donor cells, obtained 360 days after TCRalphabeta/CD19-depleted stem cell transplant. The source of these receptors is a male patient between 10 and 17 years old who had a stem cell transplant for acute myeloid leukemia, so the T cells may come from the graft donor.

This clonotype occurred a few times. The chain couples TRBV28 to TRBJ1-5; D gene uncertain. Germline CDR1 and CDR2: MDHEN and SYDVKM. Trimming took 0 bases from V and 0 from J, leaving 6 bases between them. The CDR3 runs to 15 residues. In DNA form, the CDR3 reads TGTGCCAGCAGTTTATGGATTCTTAGCAATCAGCCCCAGCATTTT. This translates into CASSLWILSNQPQHF.

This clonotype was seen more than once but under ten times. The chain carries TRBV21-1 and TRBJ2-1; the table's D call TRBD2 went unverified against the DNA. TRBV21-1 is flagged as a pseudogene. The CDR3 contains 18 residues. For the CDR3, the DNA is TGTGCCAGCAGCAACAAAGGTAGCGGGAGGGCACCCTACAATGAGCAGTTCTTC. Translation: CASSNKGSGRAPYNEQFF.

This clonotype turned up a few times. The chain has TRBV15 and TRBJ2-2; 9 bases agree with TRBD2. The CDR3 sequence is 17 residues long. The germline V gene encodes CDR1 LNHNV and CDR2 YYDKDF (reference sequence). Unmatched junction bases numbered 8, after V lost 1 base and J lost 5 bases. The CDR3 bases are TGTGCCACCAGCAGAGCGAGGCTAGCGGGAAGGACCGGGGAGCTGTTTTTT. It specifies CATSRARLAGRTGELFF.